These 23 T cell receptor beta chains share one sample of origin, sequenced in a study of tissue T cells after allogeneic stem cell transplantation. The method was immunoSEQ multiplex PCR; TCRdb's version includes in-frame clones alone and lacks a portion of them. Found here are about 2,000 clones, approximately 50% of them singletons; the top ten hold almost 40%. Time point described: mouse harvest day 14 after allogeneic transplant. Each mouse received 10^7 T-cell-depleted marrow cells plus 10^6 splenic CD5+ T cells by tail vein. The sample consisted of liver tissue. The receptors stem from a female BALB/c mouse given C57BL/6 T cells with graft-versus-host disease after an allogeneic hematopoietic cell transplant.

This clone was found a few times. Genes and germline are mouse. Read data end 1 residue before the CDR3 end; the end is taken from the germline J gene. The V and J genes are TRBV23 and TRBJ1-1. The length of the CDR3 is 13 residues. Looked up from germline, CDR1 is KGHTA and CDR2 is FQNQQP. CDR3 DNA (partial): TGCTCCAGCAGTCAAGGGGGTAACACAGAAGTCTTC. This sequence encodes CSSSQGGNTEVF. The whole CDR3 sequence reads CSSSQGGNTEVFF.

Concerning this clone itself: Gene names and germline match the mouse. CDR3 amino acids: CASRRTTSQNTLYF. The CDR3 bases that were read are TGTGCCAGCAGAAGGACAACTAGTCAAAACACCTTGTAC. V and J are TRBV26 and TRBJ2-4; perhaps TRBD1 as D (5 bases). The CDR3 end is not reached by the read, which stops 1 residue before it; the germline J gene fills it in. The V gene lost 6 bases and the J gene lost 0 bases, with 10 bases spanning the gap. The CDR3 contains 14 residues. Germline lookup yields CDR1 KGHPV and CDR2 FQNQEV (reference sequence).

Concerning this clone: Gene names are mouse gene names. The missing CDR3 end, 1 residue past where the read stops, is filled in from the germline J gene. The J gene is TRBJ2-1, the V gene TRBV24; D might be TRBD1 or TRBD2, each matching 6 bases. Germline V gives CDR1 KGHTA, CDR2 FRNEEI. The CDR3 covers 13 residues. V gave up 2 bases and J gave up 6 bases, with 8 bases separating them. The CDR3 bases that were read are TGTGCCAGCAGTCTGGGGGGCTCTGCTGAGCAGTTC. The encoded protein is CASSLGGSAEQF. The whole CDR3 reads CASSLGGSAEQFF.

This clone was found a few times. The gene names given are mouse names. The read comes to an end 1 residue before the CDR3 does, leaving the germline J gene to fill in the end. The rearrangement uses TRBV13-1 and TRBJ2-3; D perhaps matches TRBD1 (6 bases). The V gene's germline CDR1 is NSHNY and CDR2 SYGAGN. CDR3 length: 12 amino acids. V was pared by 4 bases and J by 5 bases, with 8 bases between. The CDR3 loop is CASSLQGETLYF. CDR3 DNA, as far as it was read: TGTGCCAGCAGTCTACAGGGAGAAACGCTGTAT.

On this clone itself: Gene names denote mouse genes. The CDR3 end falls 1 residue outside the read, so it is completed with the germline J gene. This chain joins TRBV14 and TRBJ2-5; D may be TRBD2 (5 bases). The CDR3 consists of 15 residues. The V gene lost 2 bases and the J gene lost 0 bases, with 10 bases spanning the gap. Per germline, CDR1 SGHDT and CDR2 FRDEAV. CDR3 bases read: TGTGCCAGCAGTTTGCCGGCTGGGAACCAAGACACCCAGTAC. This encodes CASSLPAGNQDTQY. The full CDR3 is CASSLPAGNQDTQYF.

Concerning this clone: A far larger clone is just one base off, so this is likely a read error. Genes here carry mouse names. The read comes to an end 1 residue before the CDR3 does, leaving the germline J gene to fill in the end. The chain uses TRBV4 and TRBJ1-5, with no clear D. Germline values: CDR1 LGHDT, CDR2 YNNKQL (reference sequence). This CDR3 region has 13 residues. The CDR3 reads CATSSTVNQAPLF. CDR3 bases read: TGTGCCACCAGCTCAACAGTCAACCAGGCTCCGCTT.

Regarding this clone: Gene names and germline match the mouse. CDR3: CASRDNNYAEQFF. Partial CDR3 DNA: TGTGCCAGCAGGGACAATAACTATGCTGAGCAGTTC. This chain links TRBV26 with TRBJ2-1; tentatively, D is TRBD1 (5 bases). The read ends 1 residue shy of where the CDR3 ends; the end is completed using the germline J gene. Germline CDR1 and CDR2: KGHPV and FQNQEV (reference sequence). The CDR3 has 13 amino acids. Trimming cost V 6 bases and J 0 bases, with 6 bases left between them.

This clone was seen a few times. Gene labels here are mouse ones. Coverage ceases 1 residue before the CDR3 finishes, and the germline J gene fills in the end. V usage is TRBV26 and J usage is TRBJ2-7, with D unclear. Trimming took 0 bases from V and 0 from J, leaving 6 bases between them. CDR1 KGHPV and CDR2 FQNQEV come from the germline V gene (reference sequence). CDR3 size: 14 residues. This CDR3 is CASSLSSNSYEQYF. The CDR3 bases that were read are TGTGCCAGCAGTCTGTCGAGCAACTCCTATGAACAGTAC.

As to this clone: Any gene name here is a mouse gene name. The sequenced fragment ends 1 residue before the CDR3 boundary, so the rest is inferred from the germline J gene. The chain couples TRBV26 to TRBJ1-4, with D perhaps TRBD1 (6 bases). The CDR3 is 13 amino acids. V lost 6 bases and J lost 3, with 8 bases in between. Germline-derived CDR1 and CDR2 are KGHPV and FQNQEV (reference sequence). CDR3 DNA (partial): TGTGCCAGCAGACAGGGAACCAACGAAAGATTATTT. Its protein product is CASRQGTNERLF. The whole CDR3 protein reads CASRQGTNERLFF.

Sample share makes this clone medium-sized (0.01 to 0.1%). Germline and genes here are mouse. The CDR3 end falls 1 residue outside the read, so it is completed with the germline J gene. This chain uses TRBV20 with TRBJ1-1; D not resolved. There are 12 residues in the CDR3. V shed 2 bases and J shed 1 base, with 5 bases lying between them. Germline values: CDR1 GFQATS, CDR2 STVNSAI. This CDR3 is CGARWENTEVFF. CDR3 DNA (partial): TGTGGTGCTAGGTGGGAAAACACAGAAGTCTTC.

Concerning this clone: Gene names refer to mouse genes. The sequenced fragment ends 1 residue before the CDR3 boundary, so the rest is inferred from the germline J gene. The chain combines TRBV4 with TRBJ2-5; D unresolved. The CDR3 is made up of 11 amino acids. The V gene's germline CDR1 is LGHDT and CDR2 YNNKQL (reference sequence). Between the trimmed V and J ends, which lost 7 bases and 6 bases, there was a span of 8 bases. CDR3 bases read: TGTGCCAGCACCCGGGTGGACACCCAGTAC. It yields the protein CASTRVDTQY. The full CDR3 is CASTRVDTQYF.

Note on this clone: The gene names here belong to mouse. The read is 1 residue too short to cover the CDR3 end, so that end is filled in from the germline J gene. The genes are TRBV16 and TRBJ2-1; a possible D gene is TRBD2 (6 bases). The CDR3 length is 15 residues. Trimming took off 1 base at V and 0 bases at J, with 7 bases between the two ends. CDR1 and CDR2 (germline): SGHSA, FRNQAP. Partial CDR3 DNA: TGTGCAAGCAGCTTAGCTGGGGCTAACTATGCTGAGCAGTTC. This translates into CASSLAGANYAEQF. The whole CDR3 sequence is CASSLAGANYAEQFF.

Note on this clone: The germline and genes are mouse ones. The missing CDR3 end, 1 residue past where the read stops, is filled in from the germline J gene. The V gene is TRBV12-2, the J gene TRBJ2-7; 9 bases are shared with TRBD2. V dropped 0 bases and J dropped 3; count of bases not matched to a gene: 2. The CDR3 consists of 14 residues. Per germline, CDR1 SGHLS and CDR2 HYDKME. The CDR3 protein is CASSLWGGDYEQYF. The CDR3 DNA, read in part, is TGTGCCAGCTCTCTCTGGGGGGGCGACTATGAACAGTAC.

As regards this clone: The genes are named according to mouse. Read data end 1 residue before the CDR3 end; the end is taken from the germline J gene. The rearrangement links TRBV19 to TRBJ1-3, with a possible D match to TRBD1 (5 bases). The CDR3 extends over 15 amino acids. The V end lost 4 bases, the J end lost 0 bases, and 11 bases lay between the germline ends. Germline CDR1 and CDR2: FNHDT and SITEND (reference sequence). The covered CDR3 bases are TGTGCCAGCAGTTGGGACCGATTTTCTGGAAATACGCTCTAT. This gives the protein CASSWDRFSGNTLY. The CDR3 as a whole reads CASSWDRFSGNTLYF.

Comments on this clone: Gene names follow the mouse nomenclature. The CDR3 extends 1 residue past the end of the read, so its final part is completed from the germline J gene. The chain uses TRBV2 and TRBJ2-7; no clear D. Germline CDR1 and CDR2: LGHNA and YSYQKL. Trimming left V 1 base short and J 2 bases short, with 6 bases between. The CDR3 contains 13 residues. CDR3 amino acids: CASSQVTAYEQYF. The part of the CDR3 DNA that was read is TGTGCCAGCAGCCAAGTCACGGCCTATGAACAGTAC.

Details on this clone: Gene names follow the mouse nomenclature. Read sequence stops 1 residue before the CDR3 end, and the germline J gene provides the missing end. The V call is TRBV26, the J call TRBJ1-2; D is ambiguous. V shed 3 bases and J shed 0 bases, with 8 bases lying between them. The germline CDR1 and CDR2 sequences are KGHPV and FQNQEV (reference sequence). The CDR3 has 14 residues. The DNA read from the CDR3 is TGTGCCAGCAGTCTCGACGGTGCAAACTCCGACTACACC. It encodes CASSLDGANSDYT. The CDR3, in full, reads CASSLDGANSDYTF.

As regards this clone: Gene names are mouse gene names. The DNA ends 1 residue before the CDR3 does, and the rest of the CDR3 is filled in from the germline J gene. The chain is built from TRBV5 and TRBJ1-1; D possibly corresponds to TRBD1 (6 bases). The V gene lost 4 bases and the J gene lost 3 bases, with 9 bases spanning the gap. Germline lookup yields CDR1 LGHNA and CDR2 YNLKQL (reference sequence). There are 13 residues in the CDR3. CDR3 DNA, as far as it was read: TGTGCCAGCAGCCTTCGGACAGACACAGAAGTCTTC. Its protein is CASSLRTDTEVF. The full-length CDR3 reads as CASSLRTDTEVFF.

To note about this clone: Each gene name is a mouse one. The sequenced CDR3 bases are TGTGCCAGCAGTCTTAACAGGGGGGAACAGTAC. It is translated as CASSLNRGEQY. In full, the CDR3 reads CASSLNRGEQYF. This chain links TRBV24 with TRBJ2-7; 8 bases align to TRBD1. The CDR3 end lies 1 residue beyond the end of the read and is filled in from the germline J gene. Germline V gene sequence: CDR1 KGHTA, CDR2 FRNEEI. This CDR3 is built from 12 residues. The trim removed 3 bases at V and 7 bases at J, leaving 2 bases unmatched.

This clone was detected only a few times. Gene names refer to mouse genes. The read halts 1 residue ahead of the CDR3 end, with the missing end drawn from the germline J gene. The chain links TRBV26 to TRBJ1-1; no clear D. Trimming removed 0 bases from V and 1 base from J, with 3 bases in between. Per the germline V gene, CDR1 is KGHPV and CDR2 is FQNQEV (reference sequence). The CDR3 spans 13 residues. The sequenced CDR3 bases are TGTGCCAGCAGTCTGTCAGAAAACACAGAAGTCTTC. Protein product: CASSLSENTEVF. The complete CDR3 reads CASSLSENTEVFF.

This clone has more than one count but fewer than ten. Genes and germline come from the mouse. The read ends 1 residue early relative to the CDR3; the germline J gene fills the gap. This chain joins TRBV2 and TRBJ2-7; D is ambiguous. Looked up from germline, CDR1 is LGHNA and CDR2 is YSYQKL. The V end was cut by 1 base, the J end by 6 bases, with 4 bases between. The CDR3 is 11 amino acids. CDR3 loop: CASSQVAEQYF. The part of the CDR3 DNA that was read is TGTGCCAGCAGCCAAGTGGCTGAACAGTAC.

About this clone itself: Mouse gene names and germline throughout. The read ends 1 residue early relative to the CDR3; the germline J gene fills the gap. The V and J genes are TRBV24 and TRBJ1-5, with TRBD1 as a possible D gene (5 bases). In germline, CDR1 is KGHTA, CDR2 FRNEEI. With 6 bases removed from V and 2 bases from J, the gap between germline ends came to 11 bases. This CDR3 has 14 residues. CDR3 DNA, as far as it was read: TGTGCCAGCAGGAACGGGGCAGACAACCAGGCTCCGCTT. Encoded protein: CASRNGADNQAPL. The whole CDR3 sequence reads CASRNGADNQAPLF.

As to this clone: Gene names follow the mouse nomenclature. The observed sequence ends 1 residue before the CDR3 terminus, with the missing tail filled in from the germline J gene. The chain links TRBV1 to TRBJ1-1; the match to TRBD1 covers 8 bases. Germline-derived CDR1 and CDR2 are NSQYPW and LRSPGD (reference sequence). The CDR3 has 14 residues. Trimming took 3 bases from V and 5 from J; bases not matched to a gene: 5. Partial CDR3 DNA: TGCACCTGCAGTGCCTCAGGGGGCGCTACAGAAGTCTTC. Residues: CTCSASGGATEVF. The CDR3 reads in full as CTCSASGGATEVFF.

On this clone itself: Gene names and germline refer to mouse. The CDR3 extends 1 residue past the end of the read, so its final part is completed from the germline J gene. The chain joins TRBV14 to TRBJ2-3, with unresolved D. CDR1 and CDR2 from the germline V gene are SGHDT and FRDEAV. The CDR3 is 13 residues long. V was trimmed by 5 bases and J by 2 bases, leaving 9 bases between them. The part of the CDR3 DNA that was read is TGTGCCAGCAGACCCGACAATGCAGAAACGCTGTAT. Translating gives CASRPDNAETLY. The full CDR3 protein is CASRPDNAETLYF.